The 18 T cell receptor beta chains presented below share a single source sample, sequenced in a study of OX40 agonist ivuxolimab in advanced cancers. Using immunoSEQ multiplex PCR, the repertoire was profiled, and TCRdb retains in-frame clones only, with some absent. The table records roughly 73,000 clones, 85% to 90% of them present only once. Source: CD4+ or CD8+ T cells sorted from blood, taken in a trial of the OX40 agonist ivuxolimab. Receptors were obtained from an adult with an advanced solid tumor such as melanoma, head and neck, liver or kidney cancer.

This chain links TRBV11-2 with TRBJ2-5; 7 bases fit TRBD1. J gave up 5 bases and V 5 bases, and 11 bases lay outside the gene matches. There are 15 residues in the CDR3. CDR1 SGHAT and CDR2 FQNNGV come from the germline V gene. CDR3 coding DNA: TGTGCCAGCAGCCCTGACAGGGTACGGCACGAGACCCAGTACTTC. Translating gives CASSPDRVRHETQYF.

The chain employs TRBV11-2 and TRBJ2-7, with unresolved D. The V end was cut by 5 bases, the J end by 0 bases, with 17 bases between. The CDR3 consists of 16 residues. CDR1 and CDR2 from the germline V gene are SGHAT and FQNNGV. The CDR3 spells CASSPVRAAFSYEQYF. CDR3 DNA: TGTGCCAGCAGCCCCGTCCGGGCAGCCTTCTCCTACGAGCAGTACTTC.

The chain combines TRBV4-2 with TRBJ2-3, with D uncertain. Germline-derived CDR1 and CDR2 are LGHNA and YNFKEQ. V lost 0 bases to trimming and J lost 4 bases, with 5 bases between them. CDR3 length: 13 amino acids. The chain's CDR3 is CASSQEASDTQYF. In nucleotides, the CDR3 is TGTGCCAGCAGCCAAGAGGCTTCAGATACGCAGTATTTT.

The chain couples TRBV28 to TRBJ1-5, with D perhaps TRBD1 (6 bases). V dropped 4 bases and J dropped 11 bases, with 21 bases sitting between them. CDR1 is MDHEN and CDR2 is SYDVKM in the germline V gene. The CDR3 is 15 amino acids. The CDR3 spells CASSSTGHSRIAQHF. CDR3 nucleotides: TGTGCCAGCAGTTCGACGGGACATTCTCGTATAGCCCAGCATTTT.

This chain connects TRBV2 to TRBJ1-5; D uncertain. Trimming stripped 5 bases from V and 4 bases from J, with 18 bases between. Germline V lookup: CDR1 SNHLY, CDR2 FYNNEI. The CDR3 extends over 16 amino acids. In DNA form, the CDR3 reads TGTGCCAGCAGTCCCCGGGCTCCCGGATCTAATCAGCCCCAGCATTTT. The encoded protein is CASSPRAPGSNQPQHF.

The chain recombines TRBV10-2 with TRBJ1-1; TRBD1 matches 7 bases. The V segment lost 6 bases and the J segment 3 bases; nucleotides outside the gene matches: 7. Germline lookup yields CDR1 WSHSY and CDR2 SAAADI. This CDR3 contains 14 residues. The CDR3 here is CASSPGTDHTEAFF. CDR3 nucleotide sequence: TGCGCCAGCAGCCCCGGGACAGATCACACTGAAGCTTTCTTT.

This clone has just one count. V and J are TRBV19 and TRBJ2-2; D perhaps matches TRBD1 (6 bases). Trimming removed 7 bases at V and 8 bases at J, with 17 bases between. CDR1 and CDR2 (germline): LNHDA, SQIVND (reference sequence). This CDR3 region has 14 residues. The CDR3, as DNA: TGTGCCAGTACCATACTGGGGGCAGGGGGGGAGCTGTTTTTT. This sequence encodes CASTILGAGGELFF.

V and J are TRBV18 and TRBJ2-7; 8 bases match TRBD2. This CDR3 is built from 13 residues. The germline V gene has CDR1 KGHSH and CDR2 LQKENI. Trimming removed 3 bases from V and 2 bases from J; junction bases left unmatched: 0. For the CDR3, the DNA is TGTGCCAGCTCACCTAGCGGGACCTACGAGCAGTACTTC. This encodes CASSPSGTYEQYF.

The rearrangement joins TRBV5-4 to TRBJ2-6, with D perhaps matching TRBD1 (5 bases). V lost 0 bases and J lost 0, with 16 bases in between. Per the germline V gene, CDR1 is SGHNT and CDR2 is YYREEE (reference sequence). This CDR3 comprises 19 residues. CDR3 bases: TGTGCCAGCAGCTTGGGGGGAAGGGGTGTCTACTCTGGGGCCAACGTCCTGACTTTC. Its translation is CASSLGGRGVYSGANVLTF.

This chain uses TRBV2 with TRBJ2-3; D not certain. The CDR3 totals 14 residues. Trimming pared 7 bases from V and 3 bases from J, leaving 14 bases between. Germline V lookup: CDR1 SNHLY, CDR2 FYNNEI. The CDR3 sequence is CASKKELQTDTQYF. As DNA, the CDR3 is TGTGCCAGCAAAAAGGAACTACAGACAGATACGCAGTATTTT. Full variable domain (remainder filled in from reference TRBV2 and TRBJ2-3): EPEVTQTPSHQVTQMGQEVILRCVPISNHLYFYWYRQILGQKVEFLVSFYNNEISEKSEIFDDQFSVERPDGSNFTLKIRSTKLEDSAMYFCASKKELQTDTQYFGPGTRLTVL.

The chain joins TRBV7-9 to TRBJ2-7, with 7 positions matching TRBD1. The junction had 12 bases not matched to a gene; V was cut back by 0 bases and J by 1 base. CDR1 and CDR2 (germline): SEHNR, FQNEAQ (reference sequence). CDR3 length: 18 residues. The CDR3: CASSLAYSPRQGSYEQYF. The CDR3 DNA sequence: TGTGCCAGCAGCTTAGCCTATTCCCCTCGACAGGGTTCCTACGAGCAGTACTTC.

This chain uses TRBV6-5 with TRBJ1-1, with a weak D call TRBD1 (6 bases). The V end was cut by 4 bases, the J end by 5 bases, with 14 bases between. The length of the CDR3 is 14 residues. Per the germline V gene, CDR1 is MNHEY and CDR2 is SVGAGI. The CDR3 coding sequence is TGTGCCAGCAGTTCCGGGGGCGCTCGGACTGAAGCTTTCTTT. Translated: CASSSGGARTEAFF.

The chain employs TRBV25-1 and TRBJ2-3, with D perhaps TRBD1 (6 bases). Between the trimmed V and J ends, which lost 1 base and 2 bases, there was a span of 13 bases. CDR3 length: 16 residues. CDR1 is MGHDK, CDR2 SYGVNS, per germline. The DNA for the CDR3 is TGTGCCAGCAGTGAATCCCCGGGACAACTCACAGATACGCAGTATTTT. Translation gives CASSESPGQLTDTQYF.

This clone was recorded once. One junction end does not reproduce the germline sequence, and a read error may be involved. Other DNA sequences from this sample encode an identical CDR3 as well. CDR3: CASSLVKGTEAFF. CDR3 coding DNA: TGTGCCAGCAGCTTAGTCAAGGGCACTGAAGCTTTTTTT. This chain links TRBV7-2 with TRBJ1-1; D is unclear. Germline loops: CDR1 SGHTA, CDR2 FQGNSA. This CDR3 is 13 amino acids long. The whole variable domain, filled in from reference TRBV7-2 and TRBJ1-1, reads GAGVSQSPSNKVTEKGKDVELRCDPISGHTALYWYRQSLGQGLEFLIYFQGNSAPDKSGLPSDRFSAERTGGSVSTLTIQRTQQEDSAVYLCASSLVKGTEAFFGQGTRLTVV.

V usage is TRBV5-6 and J usage is TRBJ2-3; 8 bases match TRBD2. Germline CDR1 SGHDT, CDR2 YYEEEE. CDR3 size: 15 residues. With V trimmed by 2 bases and J by 5 bases, 7 bases remained unmatched. CDR3 amino acids: CASSFGSGMGDTQYF. The CDR3 bases are TGTGCCAGCAGCTTTGGTAGCGGGATGGGAGATACGCAGTATTTT.

This clone was detected only once. The chain recombines TRBV2 with TRBJ2-2; 10 bases align to TRBD2. The CDR3 length is 18 residues. Trimming at V came to 5 bases and at J to 0 bases, leaving 9 bases not matched to a gene. The germline V gene encodes CDR1 SNHLY and CDR2 FYNNEI. As DNA, the CDR3 is TGTGCCAGCAGTCTGGGAAGCGGGAGGGACGCGAACACCGGGGAGCTGTTTTTT. Its protein product is CASSLGSGRDANTGELFF.

V and J are TRBV15 and TRBJ2-5; D unclear. V lost 1 base to trimming and J lost 5 bases, with 5 bases between them. This CDR3 is built from 12 residues. Germline V gene data show CDR1 as LNHNV and CDR2 as YYDKDF (reference sequence). The CDR3 protein is CATSRGYETQYF. The CDR3 DNA reads as TGTGCCACCAGCAGAGGGTACGAGACCCAGTACTTC.

This chain links TRBV18 with TRBJ2-3, with TRBD2 matching 8 bases. The germline V gene has CDR1 KGHSH and CDR2 LQKENI. The CDR3 has 15 amino acids. J lost 4 bases, V lost 2 bases, and 5 bases had no gene match. The CDR3 bases are TGTGCCAGCTCACCATCGGGAGGGCTCCCAGATACGCAGTATTTT. Amino acids: CASSPSGGLPDTQYF.